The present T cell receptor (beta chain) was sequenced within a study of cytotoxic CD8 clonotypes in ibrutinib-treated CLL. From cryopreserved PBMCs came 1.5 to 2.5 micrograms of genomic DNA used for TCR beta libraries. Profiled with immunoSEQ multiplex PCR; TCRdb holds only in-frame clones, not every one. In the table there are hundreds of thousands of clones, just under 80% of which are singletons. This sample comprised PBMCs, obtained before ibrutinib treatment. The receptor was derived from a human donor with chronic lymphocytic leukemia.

The CDR3 loop is CASSGRTSGTGELFF. The CDR3 DNA sequence: TGCGCCAGCAGCGGCCGGACTAGCGGGACCGGGGAGCTGTTTTTT. The chain is built from TRBV5-1 and TRBJ2-2, with 11 positions matching TRBD2. Germline loops: CDR1 SGHRS, CDR2 YFSETQ. J gave up 5 bases and V 4 bases, and 4 bases lay outside the gene matches. The CDR3 extends over 15 amino acids.